The 8 T cell receptor beta chains below were found in one sample sequenced in a study of T cells in Graves' hyperthyroidism and ophthalmopathy. The TCR beta CDR3 regions underwent amplification using RNA transcripts as the source. The primer set for the first-round RT-PCR of the TCR CDR3 was HTBI. TCRdb called the multiplex PCR reads again in MiXCR, with one record for every CDR3 protein. The data show roughly 520,000 distinct CDR3 sequences, less than 25% seen once. The material sequenced was blood. The source of these receptors is a woman in her 30s with Graves' ophthalmopathy.

The gene calls are TRBV24-1 and TRBJ2-5; 9 bases are a match to TRBD1. Germline V gives CDR1 KGHDR, CDR2 SFDVKD. The CDR3 runs to 15 residues. With V trimmed by 7 bases and J by 4 bases, 9 bases remained unmatched. The CDR3 loop reads CATSEIQGATETQYF. The CDR3 coding sequence is TGTGCCACCAGCGAGATACAGGGGGCAACAGAGACCCAGTACTTC.

Ten or more counts support this clonotype. The chain carries TRBV28 and TRBJ2-7; 10 bases are a match to TRBD1. Trimming removed 4 bases from V and 5 bases from J; junction bases left unmatched: 5. Looked up from germline, CDR1 is MDHEN and CDR2 is SYDVKM. The CDR3 runs 14 residues. This CDR3 is CASSSLGTGDEQYF. In nucleotides, the CDR3 is TGTGCCAGCAGTTCATTGGGGACAGGGGACGAGCAGTACTTC.

This clonotype was recorded at least ten times. The chain carries TRBV5-1 and TRBJ1-1, with TRBD1 identical over 7 bases. Trimming took 3 bases from V and 3 from J; bases not matched to a gene: 8. Germline CDR1 reads SGHRS; CDR2 reads YFSETQ. The CDR3 consists of 15 residues. As DNA, the CDR3 is TGCGCCAGCAGCTCCACAGGGGATCGGGACACTGAAGCTTTCTTT. Amino acids: CASSSTGDRDTEAFF.

V and J are TRBV6-1 and TRBJ2-5, with D possibly being TRBD1 or TRBD2 (5 bases each). The CDR3 consists of 15 residues. Germline CDR1 MNHNS, CDR2 SASEGT. V was cut by 5 bases and J by 4 bases, with 17 bases left in between. Here the CDR3 reads CASSPRGNLAETQYF. The CDR3 DNA reads TGTGCCAGCAGTCCAAGGGGCAACCTAGCAGAGACCCAGTACTTC.

This chain connects TRBV11-2 to TRBJ1-3; no firm D call. The CDR3 covers 12 residues. Germline V gene lookup returns CDR1 SGHAT and CDR2 FQNNGV. Trimming cost V 0 bases and J 11 bases, with 8 bases left between them. Here the CDR3 reads CASSLEVNAIYF. The CDR3 DNA is TGTGCCAGCAGCTTAGAAGTTAATGCCATATATTTT.

A single count supports this clonotype. No conserved phenylalanine or tryptophan is present at the end of the CDR3, so a read error is the likely explanation. No DNA is shown, since the ends of the CDR3 on it are uncertain; the CDR3 is the one TCRdb lists. The chain combines TRBV2 with TRBJ1-2. Per the germline V gene, CDR1 is SNHLY and CDR2 is FYNNEI. With termini counted, the CDR3 has 11 amino acids. This CDR3 is CSSSEARAPTV.

The CDR3 reads CSARDLKTSGRLTQYF. The CDR3, as DNA: TGCAGTGCTAGAGATTTAAAGACTAGCGGACGGTTGACCCAGTACTTC. The rearrangement joins TRBV20-1 to TRBJ2-5; 9 positions agree with TRBD2. Germline trimming cut 0 bases from V and 7 bases from J; bases unmatched to any gene: 12. Germline-derived CDR1 and CDR2 are DFQATT and SNEGSKA (reference sequence). This CDR3 comprises 16 residues.

The chain joins TRBV5-1 to TRBJ2-7; TRBD1 aligns across 7 bases. Trimming at V came to 0 bases and at J to 5 bases, leaving 8 bases not matched to a gene. CDR3 length equals 15 residues. Germline V gives CDR1 SGHRS, CDR2 YFSETQ. The CDR3 DNA reads TGCGCCAGCAGCTTGGCAGGGGGATTCCTGGACGAGCAGTACTTC. This gives the protein CASSLAGGFLDEQYF.